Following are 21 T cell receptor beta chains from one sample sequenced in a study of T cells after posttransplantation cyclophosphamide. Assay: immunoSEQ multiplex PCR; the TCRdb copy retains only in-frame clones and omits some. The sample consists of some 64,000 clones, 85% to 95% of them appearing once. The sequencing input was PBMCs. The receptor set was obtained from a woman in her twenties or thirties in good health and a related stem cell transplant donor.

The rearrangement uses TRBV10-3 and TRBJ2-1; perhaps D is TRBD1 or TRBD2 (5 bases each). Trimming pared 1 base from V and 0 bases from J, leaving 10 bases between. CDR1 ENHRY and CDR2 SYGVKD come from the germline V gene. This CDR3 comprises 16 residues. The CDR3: CAISEWSGSSYNEQFF. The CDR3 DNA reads TGTGCCATCAGTGAGTGGTCAGGGAGCTCCTACAATGAGCAGTTCTTC.

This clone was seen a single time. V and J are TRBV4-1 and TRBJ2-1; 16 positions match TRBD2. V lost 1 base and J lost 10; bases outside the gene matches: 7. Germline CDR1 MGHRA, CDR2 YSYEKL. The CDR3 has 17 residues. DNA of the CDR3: TGCGCCAGCAGCCAAGTGGGGACTAGCGGGGGGGCAAGAGAGCAGTTCTTC. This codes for CASSQVGTSGGAREQFF.

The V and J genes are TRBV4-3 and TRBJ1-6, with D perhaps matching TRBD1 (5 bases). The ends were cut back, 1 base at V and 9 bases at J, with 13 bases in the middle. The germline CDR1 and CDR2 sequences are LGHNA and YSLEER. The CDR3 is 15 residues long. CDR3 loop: CASSQGPGPSSPLHF. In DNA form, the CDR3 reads TGCGCCAGCAGCCAAGGGCCGGGGCCGAGTTCACCCCTCCACTTT.

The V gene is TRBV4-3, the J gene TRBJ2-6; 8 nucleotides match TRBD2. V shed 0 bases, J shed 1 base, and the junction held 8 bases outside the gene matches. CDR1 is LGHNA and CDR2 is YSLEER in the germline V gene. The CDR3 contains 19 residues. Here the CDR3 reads CASSQEPSGGLSGANVLTF. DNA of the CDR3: TGCGCCAGCAGCCAAGAACCCAGCGGGGGTCTTTCTGGGGCCAACGTCCTGACTTTC.

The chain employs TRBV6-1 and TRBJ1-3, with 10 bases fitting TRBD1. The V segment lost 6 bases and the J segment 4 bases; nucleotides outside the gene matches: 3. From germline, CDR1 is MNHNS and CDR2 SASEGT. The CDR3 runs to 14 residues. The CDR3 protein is CASRGQGGGNTIYF. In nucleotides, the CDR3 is TGTGCCAGCAGAGGACAGGGGGGCGGAAACACCATATATTTT.

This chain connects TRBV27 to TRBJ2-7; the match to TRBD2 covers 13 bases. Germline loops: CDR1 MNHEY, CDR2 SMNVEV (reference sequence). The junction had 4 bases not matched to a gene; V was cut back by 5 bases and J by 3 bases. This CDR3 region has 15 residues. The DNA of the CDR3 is TGTGCCAGCAGTCGGACTAGCGGGGGCATCTACGAGCAGTACTTC. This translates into CASSRTSGGIYEQYF.

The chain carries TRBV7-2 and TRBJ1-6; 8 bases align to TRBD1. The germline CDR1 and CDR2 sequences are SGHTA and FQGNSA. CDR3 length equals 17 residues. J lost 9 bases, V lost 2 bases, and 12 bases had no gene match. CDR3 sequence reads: CASSLSGQGAYGSPLHF. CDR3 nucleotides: TGTGCCAGCAGCTTAAGTGGGCAGGGGGCTTATGGTTCACCCCTCCACTTT.

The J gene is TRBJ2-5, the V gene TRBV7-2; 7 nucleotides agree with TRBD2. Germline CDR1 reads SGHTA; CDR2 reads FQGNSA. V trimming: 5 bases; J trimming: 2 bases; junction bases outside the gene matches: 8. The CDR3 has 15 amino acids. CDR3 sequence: CASSPQRDLQETQYF. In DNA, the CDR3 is TGTGCCAGCAGCCCTCAGCGGGACCTGCAAGAGACCCAGTACTTC.

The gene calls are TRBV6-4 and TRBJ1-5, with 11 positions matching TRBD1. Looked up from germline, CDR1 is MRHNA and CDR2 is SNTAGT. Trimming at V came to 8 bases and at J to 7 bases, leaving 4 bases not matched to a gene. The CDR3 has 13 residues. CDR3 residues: CASQDRGQQPQHF. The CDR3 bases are TGTGCCAGCCAGGACAGGGGGCAACAGCCCCAGCATTTT.

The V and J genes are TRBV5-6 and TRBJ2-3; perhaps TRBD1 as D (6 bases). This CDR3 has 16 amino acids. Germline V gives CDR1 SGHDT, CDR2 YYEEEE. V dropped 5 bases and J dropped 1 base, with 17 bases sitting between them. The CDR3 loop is CASRQQGRLGTDTQYF. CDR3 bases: TGTGCCAGCAGGCAACAGGGAAGGTTGGGCACAGATACGCAGTATTTT.

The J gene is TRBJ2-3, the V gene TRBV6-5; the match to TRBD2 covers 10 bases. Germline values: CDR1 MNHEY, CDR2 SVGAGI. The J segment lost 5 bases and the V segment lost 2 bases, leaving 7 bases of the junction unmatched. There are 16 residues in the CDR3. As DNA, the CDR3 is TGTGCCAGCAGTTACCAAGCGGGGGGGCATAAAGATACGCAGTATTTT. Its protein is CASSYQAGGHKDTQYF.

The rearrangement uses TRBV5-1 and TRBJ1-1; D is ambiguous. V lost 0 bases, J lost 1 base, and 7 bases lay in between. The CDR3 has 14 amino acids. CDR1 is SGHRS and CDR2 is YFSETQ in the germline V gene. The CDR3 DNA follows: TGCGCCAGCAGCTTGGGGCCACCGAACACTGAAGCTTTCTTT. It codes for CASSLGPPNTEAFF.

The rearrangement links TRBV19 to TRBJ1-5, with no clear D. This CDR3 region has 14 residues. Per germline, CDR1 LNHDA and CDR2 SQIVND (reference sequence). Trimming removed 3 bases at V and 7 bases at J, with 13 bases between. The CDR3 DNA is TGTGCCAGTAGTATTCGCGACACTTGGCAGCCCCAGCATTTT. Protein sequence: CASSIRDTWQPQHF.

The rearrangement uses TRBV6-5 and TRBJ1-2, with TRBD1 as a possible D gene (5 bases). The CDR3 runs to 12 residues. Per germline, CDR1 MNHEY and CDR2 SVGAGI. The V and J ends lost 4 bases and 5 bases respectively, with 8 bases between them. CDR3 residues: CASSSGAYGYTF. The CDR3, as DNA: TGTGCCAGCAGTTCCGGGGCGTATGGCTACACCTTC.

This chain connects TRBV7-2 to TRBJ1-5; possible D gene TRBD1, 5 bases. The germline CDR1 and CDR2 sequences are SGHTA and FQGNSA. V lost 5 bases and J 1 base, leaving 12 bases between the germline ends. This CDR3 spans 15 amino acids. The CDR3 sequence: CASSPLQGSNQPQHF. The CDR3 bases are TGTGCCAGCAGCCCCCTCCAGGGAAGCAATCAGCCCCAGCATTTT.

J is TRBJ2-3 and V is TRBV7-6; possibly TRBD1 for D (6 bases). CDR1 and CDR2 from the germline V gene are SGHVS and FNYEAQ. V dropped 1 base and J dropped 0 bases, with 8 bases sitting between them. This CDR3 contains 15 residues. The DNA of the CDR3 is TGTGCCAGCAGCTTAGGGGGGCCTAGCACAGATACGCAGTATTTT. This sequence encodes CASSLGGPSTDTQYF.

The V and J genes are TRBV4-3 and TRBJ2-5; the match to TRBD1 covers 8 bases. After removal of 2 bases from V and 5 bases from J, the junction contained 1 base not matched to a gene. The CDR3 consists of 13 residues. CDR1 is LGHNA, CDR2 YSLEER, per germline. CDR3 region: CASSQNRGETQYF. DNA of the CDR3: TGCGCCAGCAGCCAAAACAGGGGGGAGACCCAGTACTTC.

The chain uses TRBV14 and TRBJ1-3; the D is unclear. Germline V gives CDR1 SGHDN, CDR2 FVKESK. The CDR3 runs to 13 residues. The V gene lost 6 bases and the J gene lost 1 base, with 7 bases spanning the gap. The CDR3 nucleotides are TGTGCCAGCAGATCATCGTCTGGAAACACCATATATTTT. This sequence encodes CASRSSSGNTIYF.

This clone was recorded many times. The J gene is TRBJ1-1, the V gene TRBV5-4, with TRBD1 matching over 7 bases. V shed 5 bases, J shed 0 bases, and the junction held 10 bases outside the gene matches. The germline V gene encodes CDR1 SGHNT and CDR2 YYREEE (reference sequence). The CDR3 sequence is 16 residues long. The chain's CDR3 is CASRQGKGRLNTEAFF. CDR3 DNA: TGTGCCAGCAGACAGGGGAAGGGGCGGTTGAACACTGAAGCTTTCTTT.

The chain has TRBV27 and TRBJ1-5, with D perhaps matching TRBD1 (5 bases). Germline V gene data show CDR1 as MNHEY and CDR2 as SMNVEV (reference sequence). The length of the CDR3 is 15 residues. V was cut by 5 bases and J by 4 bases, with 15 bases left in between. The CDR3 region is CASSARGGLNQPQHF. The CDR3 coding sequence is TGTGCCAGCAGTGCCCGGGGGGGTCTGAATCAGCCCCAGCATTTT.

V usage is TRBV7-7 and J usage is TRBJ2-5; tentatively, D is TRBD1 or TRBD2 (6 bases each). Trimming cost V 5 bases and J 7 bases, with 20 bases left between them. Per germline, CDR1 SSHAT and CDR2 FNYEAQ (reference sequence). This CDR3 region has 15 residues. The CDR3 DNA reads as TGTGCCAGCAGCCCTCCTAGGGGGGCGATCGGGACCCAGTACTTC. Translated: CASSPPRGAIGTQYF.